These T cell receptor beta chains were read from a single sample in a study of blood T cell repertoires in COVID-19. Repertoires were generated with immunoSEQ multiplex PCR, while TCRdb's copy carries only in-frame clones and drops some. Among some 130,000 clones listed, over 60% were seen once. The source material was peripheral blood. These receptor sequences come from a woman aged 70 to 79 with acute or convalescent COVID-19. Each CDR3 is given with its conserved first and last residue. D genes are given only for firm matches. Clone size, where shown, is once, few, many, or a class for clones that have expanded.

abundance,d_gene,v_gene,j_gene,CDR3aa,CDR3nt
-,-,TRBV5-1,TRBJ2-7,CASSWQTSSSEQYF,TGCGCCAGCAGCTGGCAGACTAGTAGTAGCGAGCAGTACTTC
once,-,TRBV9,TRBJ2-7,CASGGGASSYEQYF,TGTGCCAGCGGAGGGGGGGCCAGCTCCTACGAGCAGTACTTC
-,-,TRBV19,TRBJ2-7,CASSTPGLDTYEQYF,TGTGCCAGTAGTACCCCGGGACTGGATACCTACGAGCAGTACTTC
-,TRBD1,TRBV5-6,TRBJ1-4,CASSSRDRGEKLFF,TGTGCCAGCAGCTCCCGGGACAGGGGTGAAAAACTGTTTTTT
-,-,TRBV19,TRBJ1-6,CASRQNSYNSPLHF,TGTGCCAGTAGGCAGAACTCCTATAATTCACCCCTCCACTTT
-,TRBD1,TRBV29-1,TRBJ2-7,CSVEFVPGQGRVSYEQYF,TGCAGCGTTGAGTTCGTCCCGGGACAGGGGCGAGTTTCCTACGAGCAGTACTTC
few,TRBD1,TRBV29-1,TRBJ2-1,CSVDRTGDRGHNEQFF,TGCAGCGTTGATCGAACCGGGGACAGGGGTCACAATGAGCAGTTCTTC
many,TRBD1,TRBV19,TRBJ1-5,CASTRTGTANNQPQHF,TGTGCCAGTACCAGAACCGGGACAGCCAACAATCAGCCCCAGCATTTT
-,TRBD1,TRBV6-2/TRBV6-3,TRBJ1-5,CASSLRGPGSNQPQHF,TGTGCCAGCAGTTTAAGGGGGCCGGGGAGCAATCAGCCCCAGCATTTT
-,TRBD1,TRBV18,TRBJ2-7,CASSLDRSSYEQYF,TGTGCCAGCTCACTGGACAGGTCTTCCTACGAGCAGTACTTC